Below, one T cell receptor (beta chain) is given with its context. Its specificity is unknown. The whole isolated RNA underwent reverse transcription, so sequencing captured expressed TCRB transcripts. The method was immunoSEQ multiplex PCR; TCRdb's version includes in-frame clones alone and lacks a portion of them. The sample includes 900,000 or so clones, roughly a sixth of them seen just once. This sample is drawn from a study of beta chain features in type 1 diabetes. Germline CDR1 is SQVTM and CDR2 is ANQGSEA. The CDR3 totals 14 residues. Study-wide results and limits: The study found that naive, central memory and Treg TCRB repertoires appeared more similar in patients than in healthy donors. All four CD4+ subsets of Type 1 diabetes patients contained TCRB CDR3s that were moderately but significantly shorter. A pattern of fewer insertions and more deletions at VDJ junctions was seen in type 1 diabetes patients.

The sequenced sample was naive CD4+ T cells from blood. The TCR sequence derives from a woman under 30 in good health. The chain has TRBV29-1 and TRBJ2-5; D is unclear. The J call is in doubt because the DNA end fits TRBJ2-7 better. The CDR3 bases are TGCAGCGTTTCTAAAGGTACAGTCTCCTACGAGCAGTACTTC. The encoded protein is CSVSKGTVSYEQYF.